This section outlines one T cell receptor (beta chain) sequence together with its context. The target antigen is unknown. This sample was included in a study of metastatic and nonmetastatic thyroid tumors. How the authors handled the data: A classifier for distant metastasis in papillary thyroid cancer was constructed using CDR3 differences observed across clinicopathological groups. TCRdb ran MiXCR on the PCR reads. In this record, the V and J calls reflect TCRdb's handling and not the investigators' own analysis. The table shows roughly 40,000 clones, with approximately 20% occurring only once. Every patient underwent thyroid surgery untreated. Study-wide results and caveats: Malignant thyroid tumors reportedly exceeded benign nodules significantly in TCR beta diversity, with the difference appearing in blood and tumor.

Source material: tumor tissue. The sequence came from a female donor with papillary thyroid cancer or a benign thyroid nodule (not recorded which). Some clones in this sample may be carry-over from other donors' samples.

The DNA for the CDR3 is TGTGCCTACAAAAGCGGGCTCTACAATGAGCAGTTCTTC. Amino acids: CAYKSGLYNEQFF. The rearrangement uses TRBV6-1 and TRBJ2-1; tentatively, D is TRBD2 (6 bases). The ends were cut back, 11 bases at V and 3 bases at J, with 14 bases in the middle. This CDR3 region has 13 residues. Germline values: CDR1 MNHNS, CDR2 SASEGT.